This TCR beta chain comes out of a study of blood T cell repertoires in COVID-19. Germline CDR1 and CDR2: LNHDA and SQIVND (reference sequence). CDR3 length: 19 residues. V lost 3 bases and J lost 1; bases outside the gene matches: 10. TCRdb's table, derived via immunoSEQ multiplex PCR, lists solely in-frame clones and lacks some. The sample consists of fewer than 350,000 clones, over 80% of them appearing once. The clonotype originates from a woman aged 45-59 years with active or convalescent COVID-19. What was sequenced was peripheral blood. The rearrangement joins TRBV19 to TRBJ2-3; the match to TRBD2 covers 13 bases. CDR3 sequence: CASSMKRLAGGRGTDTQYF. CDR3 in DNA: TGTGCCAGTAGTATGAAAAGACTAGCGGGAGGAAGGGGCACAGATACGCAGTATTTT.